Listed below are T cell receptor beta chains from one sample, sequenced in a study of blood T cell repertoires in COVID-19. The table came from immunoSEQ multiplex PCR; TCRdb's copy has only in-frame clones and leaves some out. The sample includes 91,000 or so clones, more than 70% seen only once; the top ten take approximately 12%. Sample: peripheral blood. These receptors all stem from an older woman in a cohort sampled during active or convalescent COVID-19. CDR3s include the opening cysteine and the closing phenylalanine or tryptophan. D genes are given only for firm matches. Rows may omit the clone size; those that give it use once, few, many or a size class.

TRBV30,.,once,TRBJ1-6,TGTGCCTGGAGTGTACGGGGATCCTATAATTCACCCCTCCACTTT,CAWSVRGSYNSPLHF
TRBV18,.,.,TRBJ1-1,TGTGCCAGCTCACTCTCGACAGGCGGCGGCACTGAAGCTTTCTTT,CASSLSTGGGTEAFF
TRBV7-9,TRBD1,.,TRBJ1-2,TGTGCCAGCAGCTCACAGGGGTTGGTCTATGGCTACACCTTC,CASSSQGLVYGYTF
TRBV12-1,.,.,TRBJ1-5,TGTGCCAGCAGCTACATGGACAGCTATAGCAATCAGCCCCAGCATTTT,CASSYMDSYSNQPQHF
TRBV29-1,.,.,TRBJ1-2,TGCAGCGTTGAAGATCTCACAGGGAAGACTAACTATGGCTACACCTTC,CSVEDLTGKTNYGYTF
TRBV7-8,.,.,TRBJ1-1,TGTGCCAGCAGCTTGCGCACTGAAGCTTTCTTT,CASSLRTEAFF
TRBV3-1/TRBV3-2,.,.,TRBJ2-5,TGTGCCAGCAGCGTAGGAACGGAGGGGACCCAGTACTTC,CASSVGTEGTQYF
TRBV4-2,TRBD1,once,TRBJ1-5,TGTGCCAGCAGCCAAGAGAGGGACAGGGTTAGCAATCAGCCCCAGCATTTT,CASSQERDRVSNQPQHF
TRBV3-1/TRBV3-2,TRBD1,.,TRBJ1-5,TGTGCCAGCAGCGTGACAGGGGACCAGCCCCAGCATTTT,CASSVTGDQPQHF
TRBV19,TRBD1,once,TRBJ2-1,TGTGCCAGTAGCACGGGGCGGGGCAGGGGGCTGAATGAGCAGTTCTTC,CASSTGRGRGLNEQFF
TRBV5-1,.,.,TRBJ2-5,TGCGCCAGCAGCACCCAGGGTCGAGAGACCCAGTACTTC,CASSTQGRETQYF
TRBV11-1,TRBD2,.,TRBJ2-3,TGTGCCAGCAGCTTAGCAGCGGGGTCAGATACGCAGTATTTT,CASSLAAGSDTQYF
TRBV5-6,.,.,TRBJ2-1,TGTGCCAGCAGCTGGATCGGAGCGGGCGACTACAATGAGCAGTTCTTC,CASSWIGAGDYNEQFF
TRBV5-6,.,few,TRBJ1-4,TGTGCCAGCAGCTTGTGGTCAGGGGCCCGTAATGAAAAACTGTTTTTT,CASSLWSGARNEKLFF
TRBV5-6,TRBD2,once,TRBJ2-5,TGTGCCAGCAGCTTTGTTTACAGCGGGGGTGCCCGAGAGACCCAGTACTTC,CASSFVYSGGARETQYF
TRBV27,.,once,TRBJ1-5,TGTGCCAGCAGTTTACACAGGGCCACGGAGCCCCAGCATTTT,CASSLHRATEPQHF
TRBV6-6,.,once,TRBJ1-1,TGTGCCAGCACCCTAGTGTCTCCGAACACTGAAGCTTTCTTT,CASTLVSPNTEAFF
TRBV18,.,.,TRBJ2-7,TGTGCCAGCTCACTTCCAGGGGCACTATACGAGCAGTACTTC,CASSLPGALYEQYF
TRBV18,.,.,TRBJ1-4,TGTGCCAGCTCACCAAGGGGTTCCAATGAAAAACTGTTTTTT,CASSPRGSNEKLFF
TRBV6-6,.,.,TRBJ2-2,TGTGCCACCGACATACCTAACACCGGGGAGCTGTTTTTT,CATDIPNTGELFF
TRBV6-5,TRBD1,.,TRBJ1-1,TGTGCCAGCAGTATACAGGGGAGAGACACTGAAGCTTTCTTT,CASSIQGRDTEAFF
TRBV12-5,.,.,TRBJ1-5,TGTGCTAGTGGTTTTGGAGGAAATCAGCCCCAGCATTTT,CASGFGGNQPQHF
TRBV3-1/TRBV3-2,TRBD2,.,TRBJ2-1,TGTGCCAGCAGCCACGGACTAGCGGGAGGCACGGGGACCTCCCGCTACAATGAGCAGTTCTTC,CASSHGLAGGTGTSRYNEQFF
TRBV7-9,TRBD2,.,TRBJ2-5,TGTGCCAGCAGCTTGATGCCTCGGGGGGTCCACGAGACCCAGTACTTC,CASSLMPRGVHETQYF
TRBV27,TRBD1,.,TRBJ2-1,TGTGCCAGCAGTTTAAGGTACTCGGGACAGTTAAACAATGAGCAGTTCTTC,CASSLRYSGQLNNEQFF
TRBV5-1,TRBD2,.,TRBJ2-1,TGCGCCAGCAGCATTAGCGGGAGCTCCTACAATGAGCAGTTCTTC,CASSISGSSYNEQFF
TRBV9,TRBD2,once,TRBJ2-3,TGTGCCAGCAGCGTAGGCGGTAGCGGGAGGGATGGGACAGATACGCAGTATTTT,CASSVGGSGRDGTDTQYF
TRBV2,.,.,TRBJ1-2,TGTGCCAGCAGTGGGGCAGGGAAGGAGAAGTATGGCTACACCTTC,CASSGAGKEKYGYTF
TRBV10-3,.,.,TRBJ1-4,TGTGCCATCAGTGAGTCGCGGGAGTCTAATGAAAAACTGTTTTTT,CAISESRESNEKLFF
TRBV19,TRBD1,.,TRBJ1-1,TGTGCCAGTAGTGGACAGGGTGGGAACATGAACACTGAAGCTTTCTTT,CASSGQGGNMNTEAFF
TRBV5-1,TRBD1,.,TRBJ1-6,TGCGCCAGTACACAGGGGTTGACGAGCTCCTATAATTCACCCCTCCACTTT,CASTQGLTSSYNSPLHF
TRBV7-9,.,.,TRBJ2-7,TGTGCCAGCAGCTTAGTGTCGGGCTACGAGCAGTACTTC,CASSLVSGYEQYF
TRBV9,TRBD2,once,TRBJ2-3,TGTGCCAGCAGCGTTAGACTAGCGGGAGGGCCCGGAGATACGCAGTATTTT,CASSVRLAGGPGDTQYF
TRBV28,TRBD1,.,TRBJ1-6,TGTGCCAGCAGTGCCGACAGGGCTTATAATTCACCCCTCCACTTT,CASSADRAYNSPLHF
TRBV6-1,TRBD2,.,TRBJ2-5,TGTGCCAGCAGTGAAGAAATAGGCGGCGGGAGCCTAGAGACCCAGTACTTC,CASSEEIGGGSLETQYF
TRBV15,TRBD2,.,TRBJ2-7,TGTGCCACCAGCAGAGACCCGGGAGGGCCGGAGGAGCAGTACTTC,CATSRDPGGPEEQYF
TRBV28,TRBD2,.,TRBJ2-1,TGTGCCAGCAGTTTAAGGTTCCTAGCGGGAGTTAGCGACAATGAGCAGTTCTTC,CASSLRFLAGVSDNEQFF
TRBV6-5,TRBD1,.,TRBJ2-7,TGTGCCAGCAGGATAAGGGACAGTGCCTACGAGCAGTACTTC,CASRIRDSAYEQYF
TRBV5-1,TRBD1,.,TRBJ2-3,TGCGCCAGCAGCCCGGGACAGGGGACAGATACGCAGTATTTT,CASSPGQGTDTQYF
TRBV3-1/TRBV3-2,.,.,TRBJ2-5,TGTGCCAGCAGCCAAGTCGTCGGGAGCGAGACCCAGTACTTC,CASSQVVGSETQYF
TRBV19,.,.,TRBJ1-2,TGTGCCAGTAGTTCAGGGCCTTATGGCTACACCTTC,CASSSGPYGYTF
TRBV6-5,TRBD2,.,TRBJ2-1,TGTGCCAGCAGTTACTCAGAGACTAGCGATGAGCAGTTCTTC,CASSYSETSDEQFF
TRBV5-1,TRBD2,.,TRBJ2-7,TGCGCCAGCAGCCTAGGACTAGCGGGAGGTGTAGTGGTCTACGAGCAGTACTTC,CASSLGLAGGVVVYEQYF
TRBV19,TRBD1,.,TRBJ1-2,TGTGCCAGCGAGACAGGGAATAACTATGGCTACACCTTC,CASETGNNYGYTF
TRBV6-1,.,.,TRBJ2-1,TGTGCCAGCAGTGAAATCGGCGGACTCCGAAGATACAATGAGCAGTTCTTC,CASSEIGGLRRYNEQFF
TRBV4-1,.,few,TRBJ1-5,TGCGCCAGCAGCCAGGGACACCTAAGCAATCAGCCCCAGCATTTT,CASSQGHLSNQPQHF
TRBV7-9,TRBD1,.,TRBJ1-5,TGTGCCAGCAGCTTATGGGACAGGGGGCAGGGTCAGCCCCAGCATTTT,CASSLWDRGQGQPQHF
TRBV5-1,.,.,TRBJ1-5,TGCGCCAGCAGCCCGGGGGAGGCTAGCAATCAGCCCCAGCATTTT,CASSPGEASNQPQHF
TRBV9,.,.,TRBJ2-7,TGTGCCAGCAGCGTAGAGGACAGATCCTACGAGCAGTACTTC,CASSVEDRSYEQYF
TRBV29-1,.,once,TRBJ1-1,TGCAGCGTTGTTGGCCTCGGGGACACTGAAGCTTTCTTT,CSVVGLGDTEAFF
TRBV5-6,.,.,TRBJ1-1,TGTGCCAGCAGCTTGGAATTGATCGGGGAAGCTTTCTTT,CASSLELIGEAFF
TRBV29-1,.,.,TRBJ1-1,TGCAGCGTTACTACGAGGTTGCGGGCTAACACTGAAGCTTTCTTT,CSVTTRLRANTEAFF
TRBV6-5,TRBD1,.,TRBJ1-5,TGTGCCAGCAGGGTGGGACAGGGGGATAGGCCCCAGCATTTT,CASRVGQGDRPQHF
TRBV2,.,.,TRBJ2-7,TGTGCCAGCAGTGCTCAGGGGAAAATCTACGAGCAGTACTTC,CASSAQGKIYEQYF
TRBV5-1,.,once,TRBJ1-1,TGCGCCAGCAGCTTGGGGCACACAGTGAACACTGAAGCTTTCTTT,CASSLGHTVNTEAFF
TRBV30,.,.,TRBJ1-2,TGTGCCTGGAGTGCCGACAGGAGATCTAACTATGGCTACACCTTC,CAWSADRRSNYGYTF
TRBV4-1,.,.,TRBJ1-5,TGCGCCAGCAGCCTAAGGCAGGGGAATCAGCCCCAGCATTTT,CASSLRQGNQPQHF
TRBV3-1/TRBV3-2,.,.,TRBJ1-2,TGTGCCAGCAGCCAAGATCAGGAACAGGGATCCTATGGCTACACCTTC,CASSQDQEQGSYGYTF
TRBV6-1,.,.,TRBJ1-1,TGTGCCAGCAGTGATCCGAGGGCTGAAGCTTTCTTT,CASSDPRAEAFF
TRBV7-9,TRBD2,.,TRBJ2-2,TGTGCCAGCAGCTCCCCTCTGGGAGGGTACACCGGGGAGCTGTTTTTT,CASSSPLGGYTGELFF